These 19 T cell receptor beta chains were all obtained from the same sample, sequenced in a study of blood T cell repertoires in COVID-19. Repertoires were generated with immunoSEQ multiplex PCR, while TCRdb's copy carries only in-frame clones and drops some. The sample contains 200,000 to 300,000 clones, just under 85% of which appear only once. Sequencing used peripheral blood. Receptors originate from a woman older than 75 with acute or convalescent COVID-19.

This chain connects TRBV19 to TRBJ1-5; D is perhaps TRBD1 (6 bases). Trimming pared 7 bases from V and 3 bases from J, leaving 16 bases between. This CDR3 contains 15 residues. From germline, CDR1 is LNHDA and CDR2 SQIVND (reference sequence). The CDR3, as DNA: TGTGCCAGTACCAGGCAGGGGCTCCCCAATCAGCCCCAGCATTTT. Amino acid sequence: CASTRQGLPNQPQHF.

The chain has TRBV7-9 and TRBJ1-2; 9 bases are a match to TRBD1. The CDR3 is made up of 13 amino acids. The V gene's germline CDR1 is SEHNR and CDR2 FQNEAQ (reference sequence). Trimming cost V 1 base and J 10 bases; bases outside gene matches: 4. CDR3: CASSLVGQGYYTF. Here the CDR3 DNA reads TGTGCCAGCAGCTTAGTGGGACAGGGCTACTACACCTTC. The full variable domain, its missing parts supplied by reference TRBV7-9 and TRBJ1-2, is DTGVSQNPRHKITKRGQNVTFRCDPISEHNRLYWYRQTLGQGPEFLTYFQNEAQLEKSRLLSDRFSAERPKGSFSTLEIQRTEQGDSAMYLCASSLVGQGYYTFGSGTRLTVV.

The CDR3 sequence is CASSEVRGRTGELFF. DNA for the CDR3: TGTGCCAGCAGTGAAGTCAGGGGTCGCACCGGGGAGCTGTTTTTT. V gene TRBV2 combines with J gene TRBJ2-2, with D possibly being TRBD1 (6 bases). The V gene lost 1 base and the J gene lost 4 bases, with 10 bases spanning the gap. This CDR3 has 15 amino acids. Germline V lookup: CDR1 SNHLY, CDR2 FYNNEI.

Regarding this clone: Other DNA sequences in this sample translate to the same CDR3. This sequence joins TRBV19 and TRBJ1-5; 7 bases are shared with TRBD1. V shed 6 bases and J 6 bases; nucleotides not matched to a gene: 5. Germline values: CDR1 LNHDA, CDR2 SQIVND (reference sequence). CDR3 length equals 13 residues. CDR3 sequence: CASSRQGGQPQHF. In DNA, the CDR3 is TGTGCCAGTAGCCGACAGGGAGGTCAGCCCCAGCATTTT.

The rearrangement uses TRBV18 and TRBJ1-4, with D hard to call. With 3 bases removed from V and 0 bases from J, the gap between germline ends came to 11 bases. The CDR3 covers 16 residues. In germline, CDR1 is KGHSH, CDR2 LQKENI. The CDR3 nucleotides are TGTGCCAGCTCACCTCTGAGATCGTCAACTAATGAAAAACTGTTTTTT. Protein: CASSPLRSSTNEKLFF. The whole variable domain, remainder taken from reference TRBV18 and TRBJ1-4, is NAGVMQNPRHLVRRRGQEARLRCSPMKGHSHVYWYRQLPEEGLKFMVYLQKENIIDESGMPKERFSAEFPKEGPSILRIQQVVRGDSAAYFCASSPLRSSTNEKLFFGSGTQLSVL.

The chain couples TRBV2 to TRBJ2-7, with 7 bases fitting TRBD1. V was pared by 7 bases and J by 0 bases, with 6 bases of the junction left unmatched. From germline, CDR1 is SNHLY and CDR2 FYNNEI. The CDR3 is 14 residues long. The CDR3: CASKQGPYSYEQYF. In DNA, the CDR3 is TGTGCCAGCAAACAGGGGCCCTACTCCTACGAGCAGTACTTC.

This chain connects TRBV14 to TRBJ2-3, with D perhaps TRBD2 (7 bases). This CDR3 region has 15 residues. CDR1 and CDR2 from the germline V gene are SGHDN and FVKESK. The V gene lost 3 bases and the J gene lost 1 base, with 11 bases spanning the gap. CDR3 region: CASSQRGLRTDTQYF. Here the CDR3 DNA reads TGTGCCAGCAGCCAGCGGGGGCTACGCACAGATACGCAGTATTTT.

This clone turned up a few times. The chain combines TRBV28 with TRBJ1-2, with D perhaps matching TRBD1 (5 bases). With 2 bases removed from V and 4 bases from J, the gap between germline ends came to 5 bases. Germline V CDR1 and CDR2: MDHEN, SYDVKM. This CDR3 has 12 residues. The CDR3 reads CASSLGAYGYTF. DNA of the CDR3: TGTGCCAGCAGTTTAGGGGCCTATGGCTACACCTTC.

The rearrangement joins TRBV28 to TRBJ2-2; 7 bases map to TRBD1. The CDR3 runs 15 residues. V dropped 3 bases and J dropped 4; count of bases not matched to a gene: 5. Looked up from germline, CDR1 is MDHEN and CDR2 is SYDVKM. CDR3 region: CASSFSGGRTGELFF. The CDR3 nucleotides are TGTGCCAGCAGTTTTTCAGGGGGTCGCACCGGGGAGCTGTTTTTT.

This clone was observed a single time. The rearrangement uses TRBV15 and TRBJ1-3; D gene ambiguous. The CDR3 is 13 amino acids. Germline lookup yields CDR1 LNHNV and CDR2 YYDKDF (reference sequence). The V end lost 8 bases, the J end lost 3 bases, and 11 bases lay between the germline ends. The CDR3 bases are TGTGCCACCCGTGTTAGTGTTGGAAACACCATATATTTT. Protein: CATRVSVGNTIYF.

The rearrangement uses TRBV5-1 and TRBJ1-5; D remains ambiguous. This CDR3 spans 15 amino acids. The germline CDR1 and CDR2 sequences are SGHRS and YFSETQ. The V end lost 7 bases, the J end lost 5 bases, and 19 bases lay between the germline ends. CDR3 sequence: CASAMTPENYQPQHF. The DNA of the CDR3 is TGCGCCAGCGCCATGACACCCGAGAATTATCAGCCCCAGCATTTT.

The chain is built from TRBV25-1 and TRBJ1-2; TRBD1 is a possible D gene (5 bases). Trimming stripped 3 bases from V and 4 bases from J, with 21 bases between. In germline, CDR1 is MGHDK, CDR2 SYGVNS. The CDR3 loop spans 17 amino acids. CDR3 sequence reads: CASSEGGVWGRGYGYTF. The CDR3 coding sequence is TGTGCCAGCAGTGAGGGGGGAGTATGGGGCCGCGGCTATGGCTACACCTTC.

The rearrangement links TRBV15 to TRBJ1-5; D might be TRBD1 (5 bases). Deletions cut 1 base from V and 7 bases from J, with 14 bases between. This CDR3 spans 15 amino acids. Germline V lookup: CDR1 LNHNV, CDR2 YYDKDF (reference sequence). The CDR3 protein is CATSRAQGSGQPQHF. For the CDR3, the DNA is TGTGCCACCAGCAGAGCCCAGGGCAGTGGACAGCCCCAGCATTTT.

A word on this clone: The sample holds other DNA sequences that translate to the same CDR3. The rearrangement links TRBV5-1 to TRBJ2-2; D not resolved. V lost 0 bases and J 5 bases, leaving 5 bases between the germline ends. The CDR3 extends over 13 amino acids. Per germline, CDR1 SGHRS and CDR2 YFSETQ. CDR3 region: CASSLDSTGELFF. DNA of the CDR3: TGCGCCAGCAGCTTGGACAGTACCGGGGAGCTGTTTTTT.

The V and J genes are TRBV5-1 and TRBJ2-1; the match to TRBD1 covers 8 bases. V lost 4 bases to trimming and J lost 0 bases; unmatched junction nucleotides: 3. In germline, CDR1 is SGHRS, CDR2 YFSETQ. This CDR3 has 15 residues. CDR3 sequence: CASSPGQVSYNEQFF. The CDR3 coding sequence is TGCGCCAGCAGCCCGGGACAGGTCTCCTACAATGAGCAGTTCTTC.

The chain combines TRBV3-1 (or the pseudogene TRBV3-2) with TRBJ2-1; maybe TRBD1 (6 bases). Trimming took off 1 base at V and 4 bases at J, with 11 bases between the two ends. Per the germline V gene, CDR1 is LGHDT and CDR2 is YNNKEL (reference sequence). CDR3 length: 15 amino acids. CDR3 DNA sequence: TGTGCCAGCAGCCAAGTCGGGCAGGGGTACAATGAGCAGTTCTTC. It translates to CASSQVGQGYNEQFF.

The chain joins TRBV3-1 (or the pseudogene TRBV3-2) to TRBJ1-1, with 9 bases fitting TRBD1. V shed 5 bases, J shed 3 bases, and the junction held 4 bases outside the gene matches. Germline V gene sequence: CDR1 LGHDT, CDR2 YNNKEL (reference sequence). The CDR3 covers 14 residues. CDR3 region: CASSMTGGDTEAFF. The CDR3 DNA is TGTGCCAGCAGCATGACAGGGGGGGACACTGAAGCTTTCTTT.

The CDR3 bases are TGTGCCAGCAGCCAGAGCGGGACCCCTGACGAAAAACTGTTTTTT. It encodes CASSQSGTPDEKLFF. The chain uses TRBV11-1 and TRBJ1-4; D perhaps matches TRBD1 (5 bases). The germline V and J ends were trimmed by 5 bases and 8 bases, with 18 bases remaining between them. The germline gives CDR1 SGHAT, CDR2 FQDESV (reference sequence). The CDR3 has 15 residues. Using reference TRBV11-1 and TRBJ1-4 for the parts outside the CDR3, the full variable domain is EAEVAQSPRYKITEKSQAVAFWCDPISGHATLYWYRQILGQGPELLVQFQDESVVDDSQLPKDRFSAERLKGVDSTLKIQPAELGDSAMYLCASSQSGTPDEKLFFGSGTQLSVL.

This clone has only one observation. The rearrangement links TRBV7-3 to TRBJ2-1; TRBD2 matches at 7 bases. J gave up 4 bases and V 5 bases, and 5 bases lay outside the gene matches. There are 14 residues in the CDR3. Germline CDR1 SGHTA, CDR2 FQGTGA. CDR3 protein: CASSRAGEYNEQFF. In nucleotides, the CDR3 is TGTGCCAGCAGCCGGGCGGGGGAATACAATGAGCAGTTCTTC.